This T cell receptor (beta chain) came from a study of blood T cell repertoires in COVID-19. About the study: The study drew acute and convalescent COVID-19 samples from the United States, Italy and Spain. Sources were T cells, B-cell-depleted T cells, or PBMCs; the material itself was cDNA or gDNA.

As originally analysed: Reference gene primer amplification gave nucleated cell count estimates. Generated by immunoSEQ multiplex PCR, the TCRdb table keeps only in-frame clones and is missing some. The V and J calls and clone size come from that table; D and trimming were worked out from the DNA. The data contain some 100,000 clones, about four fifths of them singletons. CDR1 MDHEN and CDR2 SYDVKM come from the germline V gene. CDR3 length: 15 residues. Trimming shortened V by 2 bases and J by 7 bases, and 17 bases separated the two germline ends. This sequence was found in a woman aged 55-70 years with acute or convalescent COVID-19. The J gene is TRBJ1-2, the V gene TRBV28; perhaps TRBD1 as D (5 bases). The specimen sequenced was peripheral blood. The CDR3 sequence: CASSLRQGLSPGYTF. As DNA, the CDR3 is TGTGCCAGCAGTTTAAGGCAGGGCCTCTCCCCTGGCTACACCTTC.